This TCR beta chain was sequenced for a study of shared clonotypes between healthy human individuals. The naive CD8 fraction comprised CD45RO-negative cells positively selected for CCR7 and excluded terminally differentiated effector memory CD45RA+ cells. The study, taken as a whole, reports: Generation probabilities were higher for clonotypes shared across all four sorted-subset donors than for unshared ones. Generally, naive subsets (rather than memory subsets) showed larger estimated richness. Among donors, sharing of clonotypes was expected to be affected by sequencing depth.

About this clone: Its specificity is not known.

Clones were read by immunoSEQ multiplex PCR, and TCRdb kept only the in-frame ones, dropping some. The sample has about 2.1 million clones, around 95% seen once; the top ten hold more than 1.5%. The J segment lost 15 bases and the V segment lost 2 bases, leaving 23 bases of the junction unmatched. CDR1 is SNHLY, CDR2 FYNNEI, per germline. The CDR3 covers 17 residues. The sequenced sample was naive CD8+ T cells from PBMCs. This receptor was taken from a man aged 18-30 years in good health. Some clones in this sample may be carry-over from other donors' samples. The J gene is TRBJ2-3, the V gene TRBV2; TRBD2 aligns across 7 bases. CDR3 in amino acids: CASSEIRWGGASLVAYF. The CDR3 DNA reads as TGTGCCAGCAGTGAAATAAGGTGGGGGGGAGCGAGCCTCGTCGCTTATTTT.